The clone carrying this T cell receptor beta chain was seen a single time. Its antigen is unidentified. The germline gives CDR1 KGHSH, CDR2 LQKENI. This CDR3 region has 17 residues. V gave up 0 bases and J gave up 3 bases; unmatched junction bases: 8. PCR involved 60 Vbeta and 13 Jbeta primers. Assay: immunoSEQ multiplex PCR; the TCRdb copy retains only in-frame clones and omits some. In the table there are 90,000 to 130,000 clones, around 80% of which are singletons. Regarding donors, all were healthy bone marrow donors. At collection, donors were nominally healthy, but unrecorded immune exposures were probable. The data derive from a study of cytomegalovirus exposure and HLA in healthy donors. Notes on the study in general: Presence/absence analyses assumed roughly uniform sequencing depth across donors. A missense variant in DCLRE1C was later tied to TCR beta V- and J-gene trimming.

Sequencing was performed on PBMCs. The TCR was taken from a woman aged 55-75 years in good health and CMV-seropositive. The rearrangement uses TRBV18 and TRBJ2-7; 10 nucleotides agree with TRBD1. The CDR3, as DNA: TGTGCCAGCTCACCACCAAACTCCGGACAGGGGGTCTACGAGCAGTACTTC. It codes for CASSPPNSGQGVYEQYF. Full variable domain (rest looked up from reference TRBV18 and TRBJ2-7): NAGVMQNPRHLVRRRGQEARLRCSPMKGHSHVYWYRQLPEEGLKFMVYLQKENIIDESGMPKERFSAEFPKEGPSILRIQQVVRGDSAAYFCASSPPNSGQGVYEQYFGPGTRLTVT.